This paragraph covers one T cell receptor (beta chain) sequence. This clone has a single count. There is no known antigen for this receptor. No much larger clone is present one base from it, and per-base qualities are unavailable. The sample comes from a study of blood T cell repertoires in COVID-19 (dated by TCRdb to 2018 to 2021). Turning to the overall study: Samples covering the acute and convalescent phases of COVID-19 were provided by collaborators in the United States, Italy and Spain. The prospective study material was composed of cDNA or gDNA derived from T cells, B-cell-depleted T cells, or PBMCs. Subjects who had been exposed to COVID-19, were actively infected with it, or had recovered from it provided the deeply sampled blood TCRbeta repertoires that made up the dataset. The repertoires were made available in a free public database intended to serve as a resource for research on the immune response to SARS-CoV-2. The samples were drawn from the first 160 participants of the ongoing ImmuneRACE study and from 950 to 1,500 subjects provided by 6 global collaborators. The sample metadata nearly always contained a de-identified subject ID, COVID-19 status, age in years and sex. Where HLA class I and class II types were available, the types were taken from metadata supplied by the sample provider, not from assay-based typing. The paper's findings and limits, for the study overall: The amount of clinical and demographic metadata varied by source and participant and was provided uncurated.

Whole blood was collected in K2EDTA tubes by collaborating institutions according to the institutions' own protocols. For TCRbeta analysis, collaborators shipped samples as frozen whole blood, isolated PBMCs, or DNA extracted from either of those sample types. The immunoSEQ Assay, a bias-controlled multiplex PCR, was used to amplify TCRbeta CDR3 regions from genomic DNA. For the original study's pipeline: Nucleated cell counts per sample were estimated from amplification of reference gene primers within the assay. Sequence reads were collapsed and filtered to measure the absolute abundance of every unique TCRbeta CDR3 rearrangement. For each sample, productive Simpson clonality was calculated by taking the square root of Simpson's diversity index across productive rearrangements. TCRdb limited this immuneACCESS table to in-frame rearrangements with V and J called. A share of clones is missing; checked studies link under half to unresolved V genes, and the rest is unexplained. That table furnishes V, J and clone size, whereas the DNA furnished D and trimming. Here the sample has about 110,000 clones; approximately 87% occur a single time. Jointly, the top ten make up 6% to 7% of the sample.

For this chain, trimming is 6 bases at the V end and 4 bases at the J end, and the number of junction bases without a gene match is 7. CDR1 and CDR2, per the germline V gene, are MDHEN and SYDVKM. The CDR3 starts with the cysteine, ends with the phenylalanine, and has 14 residues. Only CDR3 DNA is held: 42 bases, read in frame from base 1. The source material was peripheral blood. This receptor was taken from a woman aged 45 to 65 with acute or convalescent COVID-19. This receptor chain uses TRBV28 and TRBJ1-2; TRBD1 aligns with 8 central bases. The DNA sequence is as follows: TGTGCCAGCAGGGACAGGGCTCTGATCTATGGCTACACCTTC. It translates as CASRDRALIYGYTF.